Described below is a single TCR beta chain sequence and its context. Its antigen is not yet known. Base qualities are missing; no much larger clone stands one base away. There are 16 amino acids in the CDR3, from cysteine to phenylalanine inclusive. CDR3 DNA only is kept here, 48 bases in frame from base 1. The entry originates in a study of blood T cell repertoires in COVID-19 (dated by TCRdb to between 2020 and 2021). Some background on the complete study: Collaborator samples came from the United States, Italy and Spain and covered acute and convalescent phases of COVID-19. The material from the prospective study consisted of cDNA or gDNA derived from T cells, B-cell-depleted T cells, or PBMCs. The repertoires were released in a freely available public database intended as a resource for research on the immune response to SARS-CoV-2. The sample metadata nearly always contained a de-identified subject ID, COVID-19 status, age in years and sex. Where HLA class I and class II types were available, the types were taken from metadata supplied by the sample provider, not from assay-based typing. The samples were drawn from two sources: the first 160 participants of the ongoing ImmuneRACE study, and 1,000 to 1,500 subjects contributed by 6 global collaborators. The dataset comprised deeply sampled blood TCRbeta repertoires from subjects exposed to, actively infected with, or recovered from COVID-19. Study-level results and caveats: How much clinical and demographic metadata was included differed by source and by participant, and the metadata was provided uncurated.

Participants in the prospective study were aged about 18 to 95 years, lived in 20 to 30 United States geographic areas, and enrolled through a virtual design. In the prospective study, participants were assigned to cohorts based on the clinical history participants reported in a screening survey and a study questionnaire. For ImmuneRACE Cohort 3, a participant was defined as recovered based on two consecutive negative NP/OP PCR tests, clearance by a healthcare professional, or resolution of symptoms. Mobile phlebotomists in the prospective study collected whole blood, serum and a nasopharyngeal or oropharyngeal swab from every participant. Over an approximately 2-month period, participants in the prospective study had the option of providing additional blood draws and questionnaires. Before DNA extraction, blood samples from the prospective study were shipped at room temperature or frozen. TCRbeta CDR3 regions were amplified from genomic DNA by means of the immunoSEQ Assay, a bias-controlled multiplex PCR. The authors' analysis ran thus. The number of nucleated cells in each sample was estimated by amplification of reference gene primers within the assay. Sequence reads were collapsed and filtered to measure the absolute abundance of every unique TCRbeta CDR3 rearrangement. For each sample, productive Simpson clonality was calculated as the square root of Simpson's diversity index over productive rearrangements. TCRdb provides this immuneACCESS table in a form limited to in-frame rearrangements. Some clones are lacking; in checked studies, under half of them reflect an unresolved V gene, and why the rest are absent is not known. V and J calls and clone size come straight from that table; D and trimming were deduced from the DNA. In all, the sample holds about 230,000 clones, and about 80% of those were seen once. Approximately 1.8% of the sample lies in the top ten.

The TCR sequence derives from a man between 60 and 70 years old who had recovered from COVID-19. Sequencing was done on a sample of PBMCs or T cells enriched from blood (not recorded which). The chain uses TRBV21-1 and TRBJ2-7; TRBD1, the D gene given by the table, was not confirmed from the DNA. TRBV21-1 is given as a pseudogene. The CDR3 protein is CASSKPGQGGHYEQYF. The bases are TGTGCCAGCAGCAAACCCGGACAGGGGGGACACTACGAGCAGTACTTC.